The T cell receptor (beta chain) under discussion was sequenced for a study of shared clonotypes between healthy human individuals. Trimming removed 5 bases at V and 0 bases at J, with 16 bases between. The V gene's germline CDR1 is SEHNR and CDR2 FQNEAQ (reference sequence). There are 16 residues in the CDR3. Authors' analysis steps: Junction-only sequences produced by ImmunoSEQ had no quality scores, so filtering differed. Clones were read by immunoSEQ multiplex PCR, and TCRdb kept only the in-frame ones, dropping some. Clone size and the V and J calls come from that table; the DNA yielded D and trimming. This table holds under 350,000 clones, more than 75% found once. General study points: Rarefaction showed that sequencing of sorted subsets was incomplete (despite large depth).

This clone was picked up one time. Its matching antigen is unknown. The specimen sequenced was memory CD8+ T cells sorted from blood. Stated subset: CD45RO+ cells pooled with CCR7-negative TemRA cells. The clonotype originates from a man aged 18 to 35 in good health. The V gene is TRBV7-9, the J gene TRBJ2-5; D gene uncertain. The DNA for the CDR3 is TGTGCCAGCAGCCCACCCGCCCACGGAAACCAAGAGACCCAGTACTTC. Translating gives CASSPPAHGNQETQYF.